The clone carrying this T cell receptor beta chain showed up many times. The record originates from a study of neurological immune-mediated disorders. TCRdb ran MiXCR on the 5' RACE reads and lists one entry per CDR3 protein. The sample consists of approximately 70,000 distinct CDR3 sequences, about 4% of them appearing once. Trimming removed 5 bases from V and 4 bases from J, with 11 bases in between. CDR1 is MNHEY and CDR2 is SMNVEV in the germline V gene (reference sequence). This CDR3 is built from 13 residues. This receptor was obtained from a man younger than 40 with multiple sclerosis. Input material: PBMCs. The V and J genes are TRBV27 and TRBJ2-5; a weak D match, TRBD2 (6 bases). CDR3 loop: CASSGGTTETQYF. The CDR3 DNA reads TGTGCCAGCAGTGGCGGGACCACAGAGACCCAGTACTTC.